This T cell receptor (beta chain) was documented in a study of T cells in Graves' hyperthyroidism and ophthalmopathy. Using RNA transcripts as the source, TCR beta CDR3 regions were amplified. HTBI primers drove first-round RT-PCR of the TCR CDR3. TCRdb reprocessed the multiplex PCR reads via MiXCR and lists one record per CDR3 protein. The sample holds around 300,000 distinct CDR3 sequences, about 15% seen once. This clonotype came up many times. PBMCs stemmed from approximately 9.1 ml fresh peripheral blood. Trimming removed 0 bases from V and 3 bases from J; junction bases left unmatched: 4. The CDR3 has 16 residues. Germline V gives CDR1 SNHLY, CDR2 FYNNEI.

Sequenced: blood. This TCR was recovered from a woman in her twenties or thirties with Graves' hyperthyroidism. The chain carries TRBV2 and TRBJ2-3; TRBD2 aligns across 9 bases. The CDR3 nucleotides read TGTGCCAGCAGTGAAGCTAGCGGGAGAACGACAGATACGCAGTATTTT. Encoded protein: CASSEASGRTTDTQYF.